The 10 T cell receptor beta chains reported below all come from one sample, sequenced in a study of fetal regulatory T cell absence and autoimmunity. Generated by immunoSEQ multiplex PCR, the TCRdb table keeps only in-frame clones and is missing some. In the table there are 46,000 or so clones, about four fifths of which are singletons. The source material was cord blood. These receptors came from a newborn boy with IPEX syndrome.

V is TRBV27 and J is TRBJ2-1, with D unclear. Trimming cost V 6 bases and J 0 bases, with 12 bases left between them. The CDR3 runs 15 residues. Germline CDR1 and CDR2: MNHEY and SMNVEV (reference sequence). The CDR3: CASSQPRSSYNEQFF. Here the CDR3 DNA reads TGTGCCAGCAGCCAGCCGAGAAGCTCCTACAATGAGCAGTTCTTC.

The chain employs TRBV18 and TRBJ2-2, with 8 bases identical to TRBD2. The CDR3 spans 17 residues. V lost 3 bases to trimming and J lost 2 bases; unmatched junction nucleotides: 8. In germline, CDR1 is KGHSH, CDR2 LQKENI. The CDR3 sequence is CASSPLSGGFNTGELFF. Here the CDR3 DNA reads TGTGCCAGCTCACCTCTCAGCGGGGGATTCAACACCGGGGAGCTGTTTTTT. Based on the CDR3 plus reference TRBV18 and TRBJ2-2, the full variable domain is NAGVMQNPRHLVRRRGQEARLRCSPMKGHSHVYWYRQLPEEGLKFMVYLQKENIIDESGMPKERFSAEFPKEGPSILRIQQVVRGDSAAYFCASSPLSGGFNTGELFFGEGSRLTVL.

The chain couples TRBV2 to TRBJ1-4, with 7 bases that match TRBD1. V gave up 2 bases and J gave up 0 bases; unmatched junction bases: 15. This CDR3 region has 20 residues. Germline-derived CDR1 and CDR2 are SNHLY and FYNNEI. CDR3 coding DNA: TGTGCCAGCAGTGAAACAGGGGTCATGGACCAGATTGCAACTAATGAAAAACTGTTTTTT. Its protein is CASSETGVMDQIATNEKLFF.

The rearrangement links TRBV7-8 to TRBJ2-7; tentative D call: TRBD1 (5 bases). Trimming stripped 2 bases from V and 3 bases from J, with 11 bases between. The CDR3 is 14 residues long. CDR1 and CDR2 from the germline V gene are SGHVS and FQNEAQ. In nucleotides, the CDR3 is TGTGCCAGCAGCTTATTGGGGCCGGACTACGAGCAGTACTTC. This translates into CASSLLGPDYEQYF.

The chain has TRBV5-4 and TRBJ1-6; possible D gene TRBD1, 5 bases. CDR1 and CDR2 from the germline V gene are SGHNT and YYREEE (reference sequence). The CDR3 is made up of 12 amino acids. Trimming shortened V by 4 bases and J by 12 bases, and 11 bases separated the two germline ends. CDR3 in amino acids: CASSRGDGPLHF. The CDR3 DNA is TGTGCCAGCAGCAGAGGGGATGGACCCCTCCACTTT.

The chain employs TRBV6-5 and TRBJ1-2; 7 positions match TRBD1. CDR1 is MNHEY, CDR2 SVGAGI, per germline. The CDR3 runs to 14 residues. V gave up 5 bases and J gave up 0 bases; unmatched junction bases: 3. The DNA of the CDR3 is TGTGCCAGCAGTGAAGGGACAGCTAACTATGGCTACACCTTC. As protein: CASSEGTANYGYTF.

The sample holds one count of this clone. This sequence joins TRBV11-2 and TRBJ2-4; TRBD2 might be the D (6 bases). V was shortened by 4 bases and J by 0 bases, with 10 bases between the two germline ends. The CDR3 totals 15 residues. Germline V gene lookup returns CDR1 SGHAT and CDR2 FQNNGV. This CDR3 reads CASSSSGLAKNIQYF. For the CDR3, the DNA is TGTGCCAGCAGCTCAAGCGGGCTAGCCAAAAACATTCAGTACTTC.

The chain is built from TRBV27 and TRBJ2-5; 9 nucleotides line up with TRBD2. The CDR3 consists of 16 residues. Germline V gene sequence: CDR1 MNHEY, CDR2 SMNVEV (reference sequence). V lost 2 bases and J lost 5; bases outside the gene matches: 9. CDR3 sequence: CASSLRRGGPVETQYF. DNA for the CDR3: TGTGCCAGCAGTTTACGGCGGGGGGGCCCGGTGGAGACCCAGTACTTC.

The chain is built from TRBV7-2 and TRBJ2-1; 9 nucleotides line up with TRBD2. V shed 3 bases and J 10 bases; nucleotides not matched to a gene: 7. The CDR3 contains 14 residues. Germline V gene sequence: CDR1 SGHTA, CDR2 FQGNSA. The CDR3, as DNA: TGTGCCAGCAGCTTCGGGGCGGGGGGGCCGGAGCAGTTCTTC. This sequence encodes CASSFGAGGPEQFF.

This chain connects TRBV7-9 to TRBJ2-1; 9 nucleotides agree with TRBD2. Germline-derived CDR1 and CDR2 are SEHNR and FQNEAQ (reference sequence). The CDR3 is made up of 15 amino acids. V lost 3 bases and J lost 5; bases outside the gene matches: 5. The CDR3 DNA is TGTGCCAGCAGCTTTGTAGCGGGGGTTAACAATGAGCAGTTCTTC. This encodes CASSFVAGVNNEQFF.